The 10 T cell receptor beta chains in this list originate from one sample, sequenced in a study of T cells expressing NK-cell markers. TCRdb reworked the 5' RACE reads into one entry per CDR3 protein, no DNA. The sample has fewer than 400,000 distinct CDR3 sequences; the top ten hold around 10%. The specimen was blood T cells: a sorted CD56 or NKG2C T cell subset, CD4+ or CD8+ T cells, or bulk PBMC T cells (not recorded which). These receptors were collected from a woman in her 50s in good health.

The V gene is TRBV29-1, the J gene TRBJ2-5. CDR1 SQVTM and CDR2 ANQGSEA come from the germline V gene. The CDR3 extends over 16 amino acids. CDR3 residues: CSVEDFWADPQETQYF.

The chain couples TRBV6-5 to TRBJ2-2; the TCRdb D gene call, TRBD1, has no DNA to confirm it. The CDR3 covers 16 residues. CDR1 and CDR2 from the germline V gene are MNHEY and SVGAGI. The CDR3: CASREQGAVNTGELFF.

The V and J genes are TRBV9 and TRBJ2-1; TCRdb names TRBD2, which stays unverified in the absence of DNA. This CDR3 region has 16 residues. Germline-derived CDR1 and CDR2 are SGDLS and YYNGEE. The CDR3 sequence is CASSAGTSGWDTSPFF. Based on the CDR3 plus reference TRBV9 and TRBJ2-1, the full variable domain is DSGVTQTPKHLITATGQRVTLRCSPRSGDLSVYWYQQSLDQGLQFLIQYYNGEERAKGNILERFSAQQFPDLHSELNLSSLELGDSALYFCASSAGTSGWDTSPFFGPGTRLTVL.

The chain recombines TRBV10-3 with TRBJ2-1; the TCRdb call, TRBD1, lacks DNA for checking. Germline loops: CDR1 ENHRY, CDR2 SYGVKD. The CDR3 extends over 15 amino acids. The CDR3 spells CAIRDSPGTTNEQFF.

The CDR3 sequence is CASSYTSGYTGELFF. This sequence joins TRBV5-1 and TRBJ2-2; no DNA is available, so the TRBD2 call from TCRdb remains unchecked. The germline CDR1 and CDR2 sequences are SGHRS and YFSETQ. There are 15 residues in the CDR3.

This chain uses TRBV19 with TRBJ1-5. The germline V gene has CDR1 LNHDA and CDR2 SQIVND (reference sequence). This CDR3 region has 14 residues. The CDR3 here is CASSLEGFNQPQHF.

CDR3 in amino acids: CASSFTGTENTGELFF. The rearrangement uses TRBV5-1 and TRBJ2-2; without DNA, the TCRdb call of TRBD1 cannot be checked. The V gene's germline CDR1 is SGHRS and CDR2 YFSETQ. The CDR3 is 16 amino acids.

The chain joins TRBV29-1 to TRBJ2-2; TCRdb proposes TRBD1, but this gene call is untestable without DNA. The CDR3 loop spans 15 amino acids. The germline V gene encodes CDR1 SQVTM and CDR2 ANQGSEA. CDR3 protein: CSVVGKSGGTGELFF.

The chain employs TRBV11-2 and TRBJ1-2. CDR3 length equals 15 residues. The V gene's germline CDR1 is SGHAT and CDR2 FQNNGV. CDR3: CASSPTLQGNYGYTF.

This chain connects TRBV7-9 to TRBJ2-5; the TRBD2 assignment by TCRdb is unverifiable without DNA. In germline, CDR1 is SEHNR, CDR2 FQNEAQ (reference sequence). There are 15 residues in the CDR3. This chain's CDR3 is CASSLGGGRQETQYF.